The clone carrying this TCR beta chain was seen just once. Its antigen is currently unknown. These data come from a study of T cell clonotyping in hematopoietic cell transplantation. Germline CDR1 SGHAT, CDR2 FQNNGV. V was clipped by 5 bases and J by 4 bases, with 11 bases between them. This CDR3 is built from 13 residues. Described time point: recipient sample about 28 days before transplant, after cytoreduction. Recipients were bled about 28 days pretransplant and at posttransplant days 30, 100, 180. General study points: Graft donor and pretransplant recipient Inverse Simpson Index values predicted broader posttransplant TCR diversity. Pathologically expanded recipient clonotypes increased progressively from day 30 to day 180 as diversity fell. Few recipient clonotypes overlapped donors; over 95% were de novo at given depth.

Clones were sequenced by immunoSEQ multiplex PCR, and TCRdb holds only the in-frame ones, with some missing. Of 6,500 or so clones in the sample, 95% to 98% were seen once. The sequence was collected from a man aged 65 to 85 with acute myeloid leukemia. Some clones in this sample may be carry-over from other donors' samples. Source: peripheral blood mononuclear cells, taken before stem cell transplant. V gene TRBV11-2 combines with J gene TRBJ1-2; no clear D gene. As DNA, the CDR3 is TGTGCCAGCAGCCAGGAGTTGGCCTATGGCTACACCTTC. It is translated as CASSQELAYGYTF.